These 26 T cell receptor beta chains originate from one sample sequenced in a study of brain T cells in children with intractable seizures. The table came from immunoSEQ multiplex PCR; TCRdb's copy has only in-frame clones and leaves some out. This sample carries some 20,000 clones, approximately 94% of them seen once, and the ten largest clones take about 6%. The sequenced sample was peripheral blood, obtained at surgery. These receptors came from a boy aged 5-17 years with focal cortical dysplasia and intractable seizures.

This chain connects TRBV4-2 to TRBJ2-3, with 7 bases fitting TRBD2. The CDR3 has 18 amino acids. Germline assignment: CDR1 LGHNA and CDR2 YNFKEQ. V was pared by 1 base and J by 1 base, with 11 bases of the junction left unmatched. CDR3 coding DNA: TGTGCCAGCAGCCAAGCCATCCTAGCGGCGTTAGGCACAGATACGCAGTATTTT. This encodes CASSQAILAALGTDTQYF.

This clone appeared a single time. The J gene is TRBJ2-1, the V gene TRBV7-8, with 11 bases that match TRBD2. Germline trimming cut 1 base from V and 12 bases from J; bases unmatched to any gene: 5. Germline V gives CDR1 SGHVS, CDR2 FQNEAQ. CDR3 length equals 14 residues. CDR3 region: CASSLGLAGGWQFF. In DNA form, the CDR3 reads TGTGCCAGCAGCTTAGGTCTAGCGGGGGGCTGGCAGTTCTTC.

The chain couples TRBV5-1 to TRBJ1-1; the D is unclear. This CDR3 contains 13 residues. Per the germline V gene, CDR1 is SGHRS and CDR2 is YFSETQ. Trimming took off 0 bases at V and 1 base at J, with 4 bases between the two ends. The CDR3 sequence is CASSLGGNTEAFF. The CDR3 bases are TGCGCCAGCAGCTTGGGGGGGAACACTGAAGCTTTCTTT.

The chain couples TRBV5-1 to TRBJ1-1; unclear D gene. V dropped 3 bases and J dropped 2 bases, with 11 bases sitting between them. CDR1 is SGHRS, CDR2 YFSETQ, per germline. The CDR3 contains 14 residues. CDR3 coding DNA: TGCGCCAGCAGCTACCGGCGGGTAAACACTGAAGCTTTCTTT. Translating it yields CASSYRRVNTEAFF.

The chain carries TRBV5-1 and TRBJ2-7, with TRBD1 as a possible D gene (6 bases). There are 15 residues in the CDR3. Trimming shortened V by 0 bases and J by 4 bases, and 14 bases separated the two germline ends. The germline gives CDR1 SGHRS, CDR2 YFSETQ. CDR3: CASSLAEGVGYEQYF. The CDR3 DNA reads TGCGCCAGCAGCTTGGCCGAGGGGGTAGGATACGAGCAGTACTTC.

The J gene is TRBJ1-2, the V gene TRBV19; 9 bases line up with TRBD1. This CDR3 region has 17 residues. The germline V gene has CDR1 LNHDA and CDR2 SQIVND (reference sequence). With 3 bases clipped from V and 3 bases from J, the junction kept 11 bases outside the gene matches. The CDR3 reads CASSILGQGSGYYGYTF. DNA for the CDR3: TGTGCCAGTAGTATTCTGGGACAGGGTTCGGGTTACTATGGCTACACCTTC.

As concerns this clone: Since the CDR3 does not end with the conserved phenylalanine or tryptophan, this likely comes from a read error. The rearrangement uses TRBV9 and TRBJ1-6; 10 bases are a match to TRBD1. Germline CDR1 SGDLS, CDR2 YYNGEE. Losses at the gene ends were 3 bases for V and 10 bases for J; bases not matched to a gene: 7. The CDR3 runs 15 residues. The CDR3 protein is CASSAGQGYESPLHL. For the CDR3, the DNA is TGTGCCAGCAGCGCGGGACAGGGGTATGAATCACCCCTCCACCTT.

This clone was detected only a few times. This sequence joins TRBV5-1 and TRBJ2-3, with 9 bases matching TRBD2. The germline CDR1 and CDR2 sequences are SGHRS and YFSETQ. This CDR3 has 16 residues. V lost 4 bases and J lost 4; bases outside the gene matches: 10. The CDR3 protein is CASSAPSGIRADTQYF. CDR3 DNA sequence: TGCGCCAGCAGCGCCCCTAGCGGGATTAGGGCAGATACGCAGTATTTT.

This chain joins TRBV10-3 and TRBJ1-2; maybe TRBD1 (5 bases). The CDR3 runs to 15 residues. The germline V and J ends were trimmed by 4 bases and 0 bases, with 12 bases remaining between them. CDR1 ENHRY and CDR2 SYGVKD come from the germline V gene. The CDR3 spells CAISVGDSANYGYTF. CDR3 coding DNA: TGTGCCATCAGTGTTGGGGACTCAGCTAACTATGGCTACACCTTC.

The V call is TRBV27, the J call TRBJ2-5, with D maybe TRBD1 (6 bases). The CDR3 sequence is 16 residues long. V lost 7 bases and J 4 bases, leaving 22 bases between the germline ends. CDR1 MNHEY and CDR2 SMNVEV come from the germline V gene (reference sequence). CDR3 DNA sequence: TGTGCCAGCACTCCCTTCCGACAGGCGTCCCCAGAGACCCAGTACTTC. Translated, it gives CASTPFRQASPETQYF.

This chain joins TRBV6-6 and TRBJ1-2; D ambiguous. Deletions cut 2 bases from V and 0 bases from J, with 13 bases between. The length of the CDR3 is 16 residues. Germline V CDR1 and CDR2: MNHNY, SVGAGI (reference sequence). The CDR3 loop reads CASSYGSAATNYGYTF. CDR3 DNA: TGTGCCAGCAGTTACGGGTCAGCCGCCACTAACTATGGCTACACCTTC.

The genes are TRBV19 and TRBJ2-1; 9 positions agree with TRBD2. CDR1 and CDR2 from the germline V gene are LNHDA and SQIVND (reference sequence). V was clipped by 5 bases and J by 6 bases; unmatched bases: 5. This CDR3 is 14 amino acids long. CDR3 in amino acids: CASSLKRGVNEQFF. Written as DNA, the CDR3 is TGTGCCAGTAGTCTCAAGCGGGGGGTCAATGAGCAGTTCTTC.

This chain joins TRBV29-1 and TRBJ2-3; D tentatively fits TRBD1 or TRBD2 (5 bases each). This CDR3 has 17 amino acids. The V and J ends lost 1 base and 6 bases respectively, with 23 bases between them. CDR1 is SQVTM, CDR2 ANQGSEA, per germline. CDR3 in amino acids: CSVEAPYGDGVLDTQYF. DNA for the CDR3: TGCAGCGTTGAAGCCCCCTACGGGGACGGGGTATTGGATACGCAGTATTTT.

The chain links TRBV18 to TRBJ1-6; the match to TRBD1 covers 9 bases. The CDR3 runs 14 residues. The trim removed 6 bases at V and 9 bases at J, leaving 6 bases unmatched. CDR1 and CDR2 (germline): KGHSH, LQKENI. CDR3 DNA: TGTGCCAGCTCTTTGGACAGGGGTGGTTCACCCCTCCACTTT. It yields the protein CASSLDRGGSPLHF.

This chain joins TRBV19 and TRBJ2-1, with a weak D call TRBD1 (6 bases). Trimming removed 4 bases from V and 0 bases from J, with 16 bases in between. Germline CDR1 is LNHDA and CDR2 is SQIVND (reference sequence). The CDR3 contains 17 residues. The CDR3 spells CASSTDQGLSSYNEQFF. The CDR3 bases are TGTGCCAGTAGTACCGACCAGGGGTTGAGCTCCTACAATGAGCAGTTCTTC.

This chain uses TRBV7-9 with TRBJ2-5, with D unresolved. This CDR3 comprises 16 residues. V lost 5 bases to trimming and J lost 5 bases, with 21 bases between them. Germline values: CDR1 SEHNR, CDR2 FQNEAQ (reference sequence). The DNA of the CDR3 is TGTGCCAGCAGCCAACCCTTTCGTTGCGCCCGGGAGACCCAGTACTTC. Translated: CASSQPFRCARETQYF.

This clone was recorded a few times. The chain combines TRBV7-2 with TRBJ1-4; no clear D. The CDR3 length is 12 residues. Germline-derived CDR1 and CDR2 are SGHTA and FQGNSA. V was cut by 5 bases and J by 5 bases, with 6 bases left in between. In DNA form, the CDR3 reads TGTGCCAGCAGCCGACTCAATGAAAAACTGTTTTTT. It is translated as CASSRLNEKLFF.

The chain carries TRBV14 and TRBJ1-1, with D unresolved. Deletions cut 4 bases from V and 6 bases from J, with 12 bases between. Germline V gives CDR1 SGHDN, CDR2 FVKESK. This CDR3 comprises 13 residues. The chain's CDR3 is CASSREGWSEAFF. The CDR3 bases are TGTGCCAGCAGCCGGGAGGGATGGTCTGAAGCTTTCTTT.

The chain carries TRBV21-1 and TRBJ2-7; no DNA check was done on the table's D call, TRBD2. TRBV21-1 is noted as a pseudogene. The CDR3 extends over 15 amino acids. The CDR3 DNA is TGTGCCAGCTGGCGGAGGAGGGGCGCAGGGTACGAGCAGTACGTC. Translated, it gives CASWRRRGAGYEQYV.

The chain combines TRBV6-6 with TRBJ1-1, with D uncertain. Germline values: CDR1 MNHNY, CDR2 SVGAGI (reference sequence). V lost 0 bases to trimming and J lost 6 bases, with 5 bases between them. This CDR3 spans 12 amino acids. CDR3 sequence: CASSYSGPEAFF. The CDR3 DNA sequence: TGTGCCAGCAGTTACTCGGGTCCTGAAGCTTTCTTT.

In DNA, the CDR3 is TGTGCCAGCAGCTTGCCCCGCAGGGGGCGCGGAGAGACCCAGTACTTC. Encoded protein: CASSLPRRGRGETQYF. The J gene is TRBJ2-5, the V gene TRBV5-4, with 8 bases identical to TRBD1. This CDR3 region has 16 residues. Germline CDR1 is SGHNT and CDR2 is YYREEE (reference sequence). V trimming: 1 base; J trimming: 4 bases; junction bases outside the gene matches: 9.

The CDR3 region is CASSLWGGPIQETQYF. For the CDR3, the DNA is TGTGCCAGCAGCCTCTGGGGGGGCCCTATTCAAGAGACCCAGTACTTC. The chain couples TRBV5-5 to TRBJ2-5; D is perhaps TRBD2 (7 bases). This CDR3 has 16 residues. V was cut by 4 bases and J by 2 bases, with 18 bases left in between. The germline V gene has CDR1 SGHKS and CDR2 YYEKEE (reference sequence).

This rearrangement joins TRBV6-6 to TRBJ2-1; the match to TRBD2 covers 10 bases. Trimming at V came to 6 bases and at J to 4 bases, leaving 3 bases not matched to a gene. The germline V gene has CDR1 MNHNY and CDR2 SVGAGI (reference sequence). This CDR3 spans 14 amino acids. The CDR3 loop reads CASRTTSGYNEQFF. CDR3 nucleotide sequence: TGTGCCAGCAGAACGACTAGCGGGTACAATGAGCAGTTCTTC.

CDR3 DNA sequence: TGCGCCAGCAGCTTGGACGGGCCGCGCGGTTCACCCCTCCACTTT. Translated, it gives CASSLDGPRGSPLHF. The genes are TRBV5-1 and TRBJ1-6; D not resolved. CDR1 SGHRS and CDR2 YFSETQ come from the germline V gene. There are 15 residues in the CDR3. V lost 0 bases and J 9 bases, leaving 13 bases between the germline ends.

The genes are TRBV21-1 and TRBJ2-1; the table assigns TRBD1, which was not confirmed against the DNA. TRBV21-1 is tagged as a pseudogene. The CDR3 covers 16 residues. As DNA, the CDR3 is TGTGCCAGCAGCAAAGAGGGAGACAGGGGGTACAATGAGCAGTTCTTC. Translated: CASSKEGDRGYNEQFF.

The chain combines TRBV7-2 with TRBJ1-2, with a weak D call TRBD1 (5 bases). The CDR3 is made up of 14 amino acids. The germline CDR1 and CDR2 sequences are SGHTA and FQGNSA. Trimming stripped 1 base from V and 3 bases from J, with 9 bases between. This CDR3 is CASSLDKGYYGYTF. CDR3 nucleotides: TGTGCCAGCAGCTTAGATAAGGGGTACTATGGCTACACCTTC.